A selection of T cell receptor beta chains follows, all from one sample in a study of shared clonotypes between healthy human individuals. Sequencing used immunoSEQ multiplex PCR; TCRdb keeps in-frame clones, though not all of them. The sample yields about 980,000 clones, roughly 72% seen once. Material for sequencing was memory CD4+ T cells sorted from blood. These receptors all come from a man in his late teens or twenties in good health. The CDR3 runs from the conserved cysteine through the conserved F or W. D genes are given only for firm matches. Not all rows give a size; the values are once, few, many and, for expanded clones, a class.

TRBV6-6	TRBJ2-3	.	.	TGTGCCAGTCATCAAGGAGATACGCAGTATTTT	CASHQGDTQYF
TRBV6-1	TRBJ1-5	TRBD1	.	TGTGCCACCCACAGGGGGGACAGGGGCAATCAGCCCCAGCATTTT	CATHRGDRGNQPQHF
TRBV14	TRBJ1-1	.	.	TGTGCCAGCAGTCTCCTCCTTACCTTGAACACTGAAGCTTTCTTT	CASSLLLTLNTEAFF
TRBV19	TRBJ2-4	.	.	TGTGCCAGTAGTCCCGCCGGGAAGCGATCCATTCAGTACTTC	CASSPAGKRSIQYF
TRBV2	TRBJ2-5	.	.	TGTGCCAGCCAGGCAGGAAGGACCGAAGAGACCCAGTACTTC	CASQAGRTEETQYF
TRBV5-1	TRBJ2-5	.	.	TGCGCCAGCAGCTTGATAGGGGCGGCCGGAGAGACCCAGTACTTC	CASSLIGAAGETQYF
TRBV28	TRBJ1-4	.	once	TGTGCCAGCAGTTCGTCAGGAACTAATGAAAAACTGTTTTTT	CASSSSGTNEKLFF
TRBV6-6	TRBJ2-3	.	.	TGTGCCAGCAGAACGGAGGATAGCTCAGATACGCAGTATTTT	CASRTEDSSDTQYF
TRBV9	TRBJ2-1	.	.	TGTGCCAGCAGCGTAGGTGGTGAGCAGTTCTTC	CASSVGGEQFF
TRBV11-1	TRBJ2-3	.	.	TGTGCCAGCAGCCCATTAAATACAGATACGCAGTATTTT	CASSPLNTDTQYF
TRBV28	TRBJ1-1	TRBD1	once	TGTGCCGCAACCGACAGGGTCACTGAAGCTTTCTTT	CAATDRVTEAFF
TRBV6-1	TRBJ1-5	.	.	TGTGCCAGCAGTGAAGCTGTGACGGGCAATCAGCCCCAGCATTTT	CASSEAVTGNQPQHF
TRBV6-1	TRBJ1-1	.	.	TGTGCCAGCAGTGGAAGGGACTCCTGGAACACTGAAGCTTTCTTT	CASSGRDSWNTEAFF
TRBV30	TRBJ2-2	TRBD2	.	TGTGCCTGGAAGGGTAGCGGGAGTACCGGGGAGCTGTTTTTT	CAWKGSGSTGELFF
TRBV5-1	TRBJ1-5	.	.	TGCGCCAGCAGCTTGCTGGGTGGGAGCAATCAGCCCCAGCATTTT	CASSLLGGSNQPQHF
TRBV4-1	TRBJ1-3	.	.	TGCGCCAGCAGCCAAGGTCCGGGGCACTCTGGAAACACCATATATTTT	CASSQGPGHSGNTIYF
TRBV6-1	TRBJ1-2	TRBD1	.	TGTGCCAGCGAAAATACTGACAGGGTCTATGGCTACACCTTC	CASENTDRVYGYTF
TRBV2	TRBJ1-2	.	.	TGTGCCAGCAGTGAGTCGGCAGTAACCACTGGCTACACCTTC	CASSESAVTTGYTF
TRBV30	TRBJ1-4	.	.	TGTGCCTGGAGTCTAAATGAAAAACTGTTTTTT	CAWSLNEKLFF
TRBV5-1	TRBJ1-6	.	.	TGCGCCAGCAGCCCTGGACAGAATAATTCACCCCTCCACTTT	CASSPGQNNSPLHF
TRBV30	TRBJ1-1	.	few	TGTGCCTGGAGTGGATTAGGTGGCCCGAACACTGAAGCTTTCTTT	CAWSGLGGPNTEAFF
TRBV5-1	TRBJ1-1	.	.	TGCGCCAGCAGCTTGGCCGGGTTCTTGAACACTGAAGCTTTCTTT	CASSLAGFLNTEAFF
TRBV5-1	TRBJ2-5	.	.	TGCGCCAGCAGCCCGGTGGCCTCCCGGGAGACCCAGTACTTC	CASSPVASRETQYF
TRBV7-2	TRBJ2-5	TRBD2	.	TGTGCCAGCAGCTTATCGATGGCGGGGGTGGAGACCCAGTACTTC	CASSLSMAGVETQYF
TRBV30	TRBJ1-5	TRBD1	.	TGTGCCTGGAGTGTAGGACAGGGGAATCAGCCCCAGCATTTT	CAWSVGQGNQPQHF
TRBV5-1	TRBJ1-3	.	.	TGCGCCAGCAGCTTGGATGGGGCGGCTGGAAACACCATATATTTT	CASSLDGAAGNTIYF
TRBV7-6	TRBJ1-6	TRBD1	few	TGTGCCAGCAGCTTAGCCCCACAGGGGAATTCACCCCTCCACTTT	CASSLAPQGNSPLHF
TRBV19	TRBJ2-7	TRBD1	.	TGTGCCAGTAGTATATGGTGGGACAGGGACGCCGAGCAGTACTTC	CASSIWWDRDAEQYF
TRBV11-2	TRBJ2-3	.	few	TGTGCCAGCAGCTTAACAGCTTTCGCTAGCACAGATACGCAGTATTTT	CASSLTAFASTDTQYF
TRBV5-1	TRBJ2-3	.	.	TGCGCCAGCAGCTTGGACGGAACAGATACGCAGTATTTT	CASSLDGTDTQYF
TRBV7-6	TRBJ1-1	.	few	TGTGCCAGCAGGGCAGGGTTGGACACTGAAGCTTTCTTT	CASRAGLDTEAFF
TRBV4-3	TRBJ2-7	TRBD1	few	TGCGCCAGCAGCCGCCACAGGGGGCCTTCCTACGAGCAGTACTTC	CASSRHRGPSYEQYF
TRBV4-1	TRBJ2-5	TRBD2	.	TGCGCCAGCAGCCAGCCGGGGACTAAAGGCCAAGAGACCCAGTACTTC	CASSQPGTKGQETQYF
TRBV6-1	TRBJ2-3	TRBD2	.	TGTGCCAGCAGTGGAGAGGGACTAGCATCAGATACGCAGTATTTT	CASSGEGLASDTQYF
TRBV5-8	TRBJ2-5	TRBD1	.	TGTGCCAGCCACAAATTACAGGGGGCCCAAGAGACCCAGTACTTC	CASHKLQGAQETQYF
TRBV5-8	TRBJ1-4	.	.	TGTGCCAGCAGCGGAACAATTAACAGGGTCTATAATGAAAAACTGTTTTTT	CASSGTINRVYNEKLFF
TRBV28	TRBJ1-5	.	few	TGTGCCAGCAGTACGAATCAGCCCCAGCATTTT	CASSTNQPQHF
TRBV5-1	TRBJ2-1	.	.	TGCGCCAGCAGCTTGGACGGGATGAACAATGAGCAGTTCTTC	CASSLDGMNNEQFF
TRBV5-1	TRBJ2-1	TRBD2	.	TGCGCCAGCAGCTTGAGCGGGAGTACCTACAATGAGCAGTTCTTC	CASSLSGSTYNEQFF
TRBV6-5	TRBJ1-5	.	.	TGTGCCAGCAGTTACTGGCAGGGTAGTCAGCCCCAGCATTTT	CASSYWQGSQPQHF
TRBV6-6	TRBJ1-2	.	many	TGTGCCAGCCGGCCCGGTAAGGGGTCTAACTATGGCTACACCTTC	CASRPGKGSNYGYTF
TRBV7-7	TRBJ2-5	.	.	TGTGCTAGCAGCTTAGATGGGACTTGGGGAGAGACCCAGTACTTC	CASSLDGTWGETQYF
TRBV19	TRBJ1-6	.	.	TGTGCCAGTACATATACGCCTAATAATTCACCCCTCCACTTT	CASTYTPNNSPLHF
TRBV5-1	TRBJ2-6	.	.	TGCGCCAGCAAAGTCGAACCTGGGGCCAACGTCCTGACTTTC	CASKVEPGANVLTF
TRBV5-4	TRBJ2-6	.	.	TGTGCCAGCAGCACCTCTGGGGCCAACGTCCTGACTTTC	CASSTSGANVLTF
TRBV5-1	TRBJ2-5	.	.	TGCGCCAGCAGCCCGTCTCAAGAGACCCAGTACTTC	CASSPSQETQYF
TRBV7-2	TRBJ1-5	TRBD1	.	TGTGCCAGCAGCCCATGGGGACAGGGGAATAGCAATCAGCCCCAGCATTTT	CASSPWGQGNSNQPQHF
TRBV19	TRBJ1-2	.	.	TGTGCCAGTAGTACCAGCTACGGGGGATTTAACTATGGCTACACCTTC	CASSTSYGGFNYGYTF